This section outlines one T cell receptor beta chain sequence together with its context. A J-beta primer mix and a sample-barcoded 5' primer were used in a second PCR of roughly 7 to 12 cycles. TCRdb reanalysed the 5' RACE reads using MiXCR and keeps one entry per CDR3 protein. The top ten clones hold around an eighth of a sample with 980,000 or so distinct CDR3 sequences, about 48% of them seen once. The CDR3 consists of 13 residues. V gave up 3 bases and J gave up 8 bases, with 13 bases separating them. Germline V gene sequence: CDR1 SQVTM, CDR2 ANQGSEA. The record originates from a study of blood T cells in healthy people across ages.

This TCR derives from a man aged 30 to 39 in good health. The rearrangement joins TRBV29-1 to TRBJ1-4; maybe TRBD1 (5 bases). The specimen was blood. CDR3 amino acids: CSVEEEGREKLFF. The CDR3 DNA reads as TGCAGCGTTGAGGAGGAGGGGAGGGAAAAACTGTTTTTT. The full variable domain, its missing parts supplied by reference TRBV29-1 and TRBJ1-4, is SAVISQKPSRDICQRGTSLTIQCQVDSQVTMMFWYRQQPGQSLTLIATANQGSEATYESGFVIDKFPISRPNLTFSTLTVSNMSPEDSSIYLCSVEEEGREKLFFGSGTQLSVL.